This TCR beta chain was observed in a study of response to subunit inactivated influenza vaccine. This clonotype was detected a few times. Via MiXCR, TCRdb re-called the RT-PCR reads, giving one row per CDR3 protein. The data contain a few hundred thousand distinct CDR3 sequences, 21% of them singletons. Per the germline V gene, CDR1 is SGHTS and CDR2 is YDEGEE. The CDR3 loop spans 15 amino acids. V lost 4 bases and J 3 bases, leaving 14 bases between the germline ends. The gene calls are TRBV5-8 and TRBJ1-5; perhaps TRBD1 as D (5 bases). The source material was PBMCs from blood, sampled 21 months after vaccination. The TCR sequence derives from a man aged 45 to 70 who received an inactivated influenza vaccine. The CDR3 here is CASSPFGDFNQPQHF. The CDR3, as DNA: TGTGCCAGCAGCCCGTTCGGGGACTTCAATCAGCCCCAGCATTTT.